The entry below gives a single T cell receptor (beta chain) sequence along with its context. Its antigen is currently unknown. The data were obtained in a study of cytomegalovirus exposure and HLA in healthy donors. Study observations and caveats: A highly shared variant cluster was judged a likely technical artifact.

The CDR3 contains 14 residues. CDR1 is MNHEY, CDR2 SMNVEV, per germline (reference sequence). The trim removed 6 bases at V and 9 bases at J, leaving 9 bases unmatched. PCR was performed using 60 Vbeta and 13 Jbeta primers. In the original analysis: There were about 80 million unique TCR beta chains by a later count, and around 10 million of them were shared. The repertoire was sequenced with immunoSEQ multiplex PCR; TCRdb's copy has only in-frame clones and lacks some. V, J and clone size were drawn from that table, and D and trimming were deduced from the DNA. The sample shows some 220,000 clones, approximately 90% of them seen only once.

The rearrangement joins TRBV27 to TRBJ2-1; 9 nucleotides match TRBD2. Sequenced input: PBMCs. The sequence was obtained from a young woman in good health and CMV-seronegative. The CDR3 coding sequence is TGTGCCAGCAGGTCCTTAGCGGGAGCTCTTGAGCAGTTCTTC. It encodes CASRSLAGALEQFF.